The rows below give T cell receptor beta chains drawn from one sample of a study of T cells after yellow fever vaccination. Each CDR3 protein is one row after TCRdb ran MiXCR on the 5' RACE reads. The top ten hold almost 40% of the sample, which has some 120,000 distinct CDR3 sequences, almost 9% seen once. The sequencing here drew on CD8+ T cells sorted from PBMCs, taken on the day of the yellow fever booster vaccination. The receptor set was obtained from a young man who received the YFV17D yellow fever vaccine. CDR3s include the opening cysteine and the closing phenylalanine or tryptophan.

len: 16; v_gene: TRBV11-2; j_gene: TRBJ1-4; CDR3aa: CASSQKLQGTNEKLFF
len: 13; v_gene: TRBV12-3/TRBV12-4; j_gene: TRBJ2-1; CDR3aa: CASSPWDSHEQFF
len: 13; v_gene: TRBV28; j_gene: TRBJ1-2; CDR3aa: CASSTSQRYGYTF
len: 11; v_gene: TRBV7-9; j_gene: TRBJ1-6; CDR3aa: CASSLGIRLHF
len: 15; v_gene: TRBV7-6; j_gene: TRBJ2-7; CDR3aa: CASSLAATGGKEQYF
len: 16; v_gene: TRBV5-5; j_gene: TRBJ2-2; CDR3aa: CASSEAGTPNTGELFF
len: 14; v_gene: TRBV12-3/TRBV12-4; j_gene: TRBJ2-7; CDR3aa: CASSPSRWGREQYF
len: 13; v_gene: TRBV7-9; j_gene: TRBJ2-7; CDR3aa: CASSYGPRLEQYF
len: 16; v_gene: TRBV5-1; j_gene: TRBJ2-1; CDR3aa: CASSTIGRGRNNEQFF
len: 14; v_gene: TRBV11-2; j_gene: TRBJ1-1; CDR3aa: CASQAEVMNTEAFF
len: 13; v_gene: TRBV6-2/TRBV6-3; j_gene: TRBJ2-3; CDR3aa: CASSPTGINTQYF
len: 15; v_gene: TRBV6-5; j_gene: TRBJ1-4; CDR3aa: CASSYSGWDSEKLFF
len: 12; v_gene: TRBV6-2/TRBV6-3; j_gene: TRBJ1-3; CDR3aa: CASSHSGNTIYF
len: 15; v_gene: TRBV5-1; j_gene: TRBJ2-5; CDR3aa: CASTPGGGYQETQYF
len: 15; v_gene: TRBV20-1; j_gene: TRBJ2-2; CDR3aa: CSARDLRLYTGELFF
len: 12; v_gene: TRBV12-3/TRBV12-4; j_gene: TRBJ2-7; CDR3aa: CASSGLDYEQYF
len: 18; v_gene: TRBV4-3; j_gene: TRBJ2-1; CDR3aa: CASSQETGGGVGGHEQFF
len: 14; v_gene: TRBV4-1; j_gene: TRBJ2-7; CDR3aa: CASSPGQGVNEQYF
len: 12; v_gene: TRBV11-2; j_gene: TRBJ2-1; CDR3aa: CASSLLKNEQFF
len: 15; v_gene: TRBV20-1; j_gene: TRBJ2-4; CDR3aa: CSAAKTGTGVNIQYF
len: 16; v_gene: TRBV24-1; j_gene: TRBJ1-1; CDR3aa: CATSDRDTTVNTEAFF
len: 14; v_gene: TRBV7-9; j_gene: TRBJ1-2; CDR3aa: CASSNRNRWEGYTF
len: 17; v_gene: TRBV27; j_gene: TRBJ2-2; CDR3aa: CASSLLIAGGQGGELFF
len: 16; v_gene: TRBV7-8; j_gene: TRBJ2-7; CDR3aa: CASSPGAKIASYEQYF
len: 13; v_gene: TRBV4-1; j_gene: .; CDR3aa: CASSATNSPGQHF
len: 14; v_gene: TRBV5-4; j_gene: TRBJ2-2; CDR3aa: CASSLSAAGGELFF
len: 13; v_gene: TRBV15; j_gene: TRBJ2-7; CDR3aa: CATSFDRTYEQYF
len: 11; v_gene: TRBV7-3; j_gene: TRBJ2-3; CDR3aa: CASSLTGTQYF
len: 16; v_gene: TRBV4-2; j_gene: TRBJ2-1; CDR3aa: CASSQELAGGRNEQFF
len: 14; v_gene: TRBV19; j_gene: TRBJ2-3; CDR3aa: CASSGLAGTDTQYF
len: 15; v_gene: TRBV9; j_gene: TRBJ2-3; CDR3aa: CASTREGARTDTQYF
len: 15; v_gene: TRBV4-1; j_gene: TRBJ1-6; CDR3aa: CASSQAGQGLTSLHF
len: 14; v_gene: TRBV2; j_gene: TRBJ2-7; CDR3aa: CASRRTGVFSEQYF
len: 15; v_gene: TRBV2; j_gene: TRBJ2-1; CDR3aa: CASIASRNSYNEQFF
len: 16; v_gene: TRBV20-1; j_gene: TRBJ2-7; CDR3aa: CSARGPQQGIIYEQYF
len: 12; v_gene: TRBV5-5; j_gene: TRBJ2-2; CDR3aa: CASSWDTGELFF
len: 15; v_gene: TRBV19; j_gene: TRBJ2-7; CDR3aa: CASSSTGNPSYEQYF
len: 14; v_gene: TRBV5-1; j_gene: TRBJ2-1; CDR3aa: CASSPGLDYNEQFF
len: 14; v_gene: TRBV3-1; j_gene: TRBJ2-7; CDR3aa: CASSQGDRHYEQYF
len: 13; v_gene: TRBV7-6; j_gene: TRBJ1-2; CDR3aa: CASSLGKNYGYTF
len: 17; v_gene: TRBV3-1; j_gene: TRBJ2-3; CDR3aa: CASSQGTPAPERDTQYF
len: 16; v_gene: TRBV11-2; j_gene: TRBJ2-2; CDR3aa: CASIPRGGEVTGELFF
len: 16; v_gene: TRBV7-3; j_gene: TRBJ2-2; CDR3aa: CASSLGGGSAAGELFF
len: 17; v_gene: TRBV20-1; j_gene: TRBJ1-6; CDR3aa: CSASRRRRGGGNSPLHF
len: 17; v_gene: TRBV19; j_gene: TRBJ2-2; CDR3aa: CASSRQGATSLTGELFF
len: 16; v_gene: TRBV4-2; j_gene: TRBJ2-2; CDR3aa: CASSQDFPANTGELFF
len: 16; v_gene: TRBV27; j_gene: TRBJ2-7; CDR3aa: CASSLGGQVPIYEQYF
len: 13; v_gene: TRBV20-1; j_gene: TRBJ2-1; CDR3aa: CSARRRGGYEQFF
len: 14; v_gene: TRBV7-9; j_gene: TRBJ2-7; CDR3aa: CASSLVASPGEQYF
len: 17; v_gene: TRBV29-1; j_gene: TRBJ2-2; CDR3aa: CSVEDQEGASATGELFF
len: 14; v_gene: TRBV9; j_gene: TRBJ2-7; CDR3aa: CASSVDGLNYEQYF
len: 12; v_gene: TRBV11-2; j_gene: TRBJ2-7; CDR3aa: CASSSTQYEQYF
len: 13; v_gene: TRBV20-1; j_gene: TRBJ1-5; CDR3aa: CSAPVGEHQPQHF
len: 13; v_gene: TRBV4-3; j_gene: TRBJ1-1; CDR3aa: CASSQEQGAVAFF
len: 15; v_gene: TRBV10-3; j_gene: TRBJ1-6; CDR3aa: CAIRDPDSGNSPLHF
len: 15; v_gene: TRBV27; j_gene: TRBJ1-5; CDR3aa: CASSLDSTGNQPQHF
len: 15; v_gene: TRBV4-1; j_gene: TRBJ2-3; CDR3aa: CASSQDGGGADTQYF
len: 23; v_gene: TRBV21-1; j_gene: TRBJ2-6; CDR3aa: CASRYSYRCGTENNHSGANVLTF
len: 15; v_gene: TRBV12-3/TRBV12-4; j_gene: TRBJ1-2; CDR3aa: CASSSSTGINYGYTF